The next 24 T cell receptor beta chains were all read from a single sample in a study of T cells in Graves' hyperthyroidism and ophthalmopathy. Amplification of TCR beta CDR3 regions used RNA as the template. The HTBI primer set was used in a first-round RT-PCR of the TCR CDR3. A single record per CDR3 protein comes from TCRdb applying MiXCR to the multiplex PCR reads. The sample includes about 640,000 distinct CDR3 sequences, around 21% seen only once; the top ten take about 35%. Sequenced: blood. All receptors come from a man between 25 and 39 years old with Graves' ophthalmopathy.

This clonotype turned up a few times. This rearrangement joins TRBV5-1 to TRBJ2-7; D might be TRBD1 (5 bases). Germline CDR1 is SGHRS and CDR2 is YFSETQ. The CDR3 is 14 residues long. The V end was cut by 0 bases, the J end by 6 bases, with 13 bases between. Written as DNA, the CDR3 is TGCGCCAGCAGCTTGGTGGGGCAGGGCGGCGAGCAGTACTTC. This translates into CASSLVGQGGEQYF.

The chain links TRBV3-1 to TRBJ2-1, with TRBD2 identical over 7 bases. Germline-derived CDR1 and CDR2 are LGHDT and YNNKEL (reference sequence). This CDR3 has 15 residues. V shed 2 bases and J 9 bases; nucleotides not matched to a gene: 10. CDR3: CASSQTRTRSGEQFF. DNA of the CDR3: TGTGCCAGCAGCCAAACGAGGACTAGGAGCGGTGAGCAGTTCTTC.

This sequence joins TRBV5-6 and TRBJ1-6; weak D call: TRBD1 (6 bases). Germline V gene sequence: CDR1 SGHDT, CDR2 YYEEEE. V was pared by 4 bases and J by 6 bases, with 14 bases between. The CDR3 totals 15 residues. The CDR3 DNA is TGTGCCAGCAGCCTGGTGACAGGCATTAATTCACCCCTCCACTTT. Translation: CASSLVTGINSPLHF.

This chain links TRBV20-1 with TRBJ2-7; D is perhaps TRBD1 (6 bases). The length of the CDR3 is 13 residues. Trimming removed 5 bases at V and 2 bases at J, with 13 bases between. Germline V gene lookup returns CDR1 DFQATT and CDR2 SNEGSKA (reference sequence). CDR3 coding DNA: TGCAGTGCTTTTAACAGGGAAACCTACGAGCAGTACTTC. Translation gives CSAFNRETYEQYF.

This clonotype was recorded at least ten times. The CDR3 region is CASEGATLAGGDNEQFF. The CDR3, as DNA: TGTGCCAGCGAAGGGGCCACCCTAGCGGGAGGAGACAATGAGCAGTTCTTC. The chain has TRBV6-2 or TRBV6-3 and TRBJ2-1, with 11 nucleotides matching TRBD2. CDR1 is MNHEY, CDR2 SVGEGT, per germline. V lost 8 bases and J lost 5; bases outside the gene matches: 14. This CDR3 spans 17 amino acids.

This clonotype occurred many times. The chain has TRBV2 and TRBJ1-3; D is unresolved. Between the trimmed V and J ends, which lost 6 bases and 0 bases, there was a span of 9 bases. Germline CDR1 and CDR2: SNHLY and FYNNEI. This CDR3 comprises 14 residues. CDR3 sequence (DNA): TGTGCCAGCAGAGCAGGCGACTCTGGAAACACCATATATTTT. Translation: CASRAGDSGNTIYF.

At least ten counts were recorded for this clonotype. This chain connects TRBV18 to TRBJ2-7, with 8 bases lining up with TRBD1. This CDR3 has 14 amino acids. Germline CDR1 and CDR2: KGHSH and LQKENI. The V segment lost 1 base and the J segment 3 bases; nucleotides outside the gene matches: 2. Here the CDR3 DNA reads TGTGCCAGCTCACCACGGACAGGGAGCTACGAGCAGTACTTC. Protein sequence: CASSPRTGSYEQYF.

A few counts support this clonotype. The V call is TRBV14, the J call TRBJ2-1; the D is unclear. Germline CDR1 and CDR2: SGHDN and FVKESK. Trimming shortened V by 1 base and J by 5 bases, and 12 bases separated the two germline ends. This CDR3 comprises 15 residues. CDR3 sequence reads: CASSQAWQFDNEQFF. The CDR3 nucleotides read TGTGCCAGCAGCCAAGCGTGGCAGTTCGACAATGAGCAGTTCTTC.

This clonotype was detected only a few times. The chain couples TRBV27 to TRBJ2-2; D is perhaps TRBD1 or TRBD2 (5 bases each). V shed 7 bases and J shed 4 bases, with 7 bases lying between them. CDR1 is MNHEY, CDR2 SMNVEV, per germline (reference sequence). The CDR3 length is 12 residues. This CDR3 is CASTGSTGELFF. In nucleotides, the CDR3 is TGTGCCAGCACAGGGAGCACCGGGGAGCTGTTTTTT.

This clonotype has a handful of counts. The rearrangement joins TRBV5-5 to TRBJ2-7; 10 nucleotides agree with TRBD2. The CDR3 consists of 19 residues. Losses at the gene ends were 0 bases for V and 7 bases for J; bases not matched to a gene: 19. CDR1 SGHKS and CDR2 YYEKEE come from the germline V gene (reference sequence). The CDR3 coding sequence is TGTGCCAGCAGCTTGGGTTTAGGGAAGGGGCTAGCGGGAGTTGAAGAGCAGTACTTC. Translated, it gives CASSLGLGKGLAGVEEQYF.

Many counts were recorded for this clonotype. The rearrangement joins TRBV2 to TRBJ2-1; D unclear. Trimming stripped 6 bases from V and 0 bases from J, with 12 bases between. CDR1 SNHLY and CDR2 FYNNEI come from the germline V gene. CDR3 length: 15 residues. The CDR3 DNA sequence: TGTGCCAGCAGATCCGGTCTGAGCTCCTACAATGAGCAGTTCTTC. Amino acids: CASRSGLSSYNEQFF.

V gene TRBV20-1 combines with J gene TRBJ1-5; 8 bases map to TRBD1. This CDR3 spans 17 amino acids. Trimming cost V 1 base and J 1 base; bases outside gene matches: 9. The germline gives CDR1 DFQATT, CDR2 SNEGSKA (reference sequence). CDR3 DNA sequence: TGCAGTGCTAGAGCGGACAGGGACACGGGAAGCAATCAGCCCCAGCATTTT. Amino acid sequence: CSARADRDTGSNQPQHF.

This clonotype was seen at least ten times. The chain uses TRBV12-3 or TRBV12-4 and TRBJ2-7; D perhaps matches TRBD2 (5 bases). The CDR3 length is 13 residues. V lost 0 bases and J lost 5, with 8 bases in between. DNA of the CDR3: TGTGCCAGCAGTTTAGCGGGAGCAGACGAGCAGTACTTC. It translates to CASSLAGADEQYF.

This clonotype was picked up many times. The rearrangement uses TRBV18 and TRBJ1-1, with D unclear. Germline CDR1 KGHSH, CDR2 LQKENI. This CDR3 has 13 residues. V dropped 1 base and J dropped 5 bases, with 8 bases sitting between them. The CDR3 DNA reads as TGTGCCAGCTCACCACAGGGTAGGACTGAAGCTTTCTTT. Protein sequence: CASSPQGRTEAFF. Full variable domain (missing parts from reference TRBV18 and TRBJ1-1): NAGVMQNPRHLVRRRGQEARLRCSPMKGHSHVYWYRQLPEEGLKFMVYLQKENIIDESGMPKERFSAEFPKEGPSILRIQQVVRGDSAAYFCASSPQGRTEAFFGQGTRLTVV.

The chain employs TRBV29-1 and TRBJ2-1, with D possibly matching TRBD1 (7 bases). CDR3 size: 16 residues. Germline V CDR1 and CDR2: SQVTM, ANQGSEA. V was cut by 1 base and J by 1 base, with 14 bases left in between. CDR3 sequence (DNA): TGCAGCGTTGAAGGGAGGGGGCTATTTTCCTACAATGAGCAGTTCTTC. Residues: CSVEGRGLFSYNEQFF.

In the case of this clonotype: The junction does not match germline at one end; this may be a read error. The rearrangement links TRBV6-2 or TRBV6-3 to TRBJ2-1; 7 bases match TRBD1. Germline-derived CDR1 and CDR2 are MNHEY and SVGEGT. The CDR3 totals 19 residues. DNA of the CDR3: TGTGCCAGCAGTTACACTTCCGGGACAGCAAGTTCCCTATACAATGAGCGGTTCTTC. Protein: CASSYTSGTASSLYNERFF.

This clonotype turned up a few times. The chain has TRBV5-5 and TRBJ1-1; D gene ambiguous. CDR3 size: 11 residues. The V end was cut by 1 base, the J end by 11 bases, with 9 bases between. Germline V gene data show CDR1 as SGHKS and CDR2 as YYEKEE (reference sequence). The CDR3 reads CASSLKYIAFF. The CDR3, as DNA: TGTGCCAGCAGCTTGAAGTACATTGCTTTCTTT.

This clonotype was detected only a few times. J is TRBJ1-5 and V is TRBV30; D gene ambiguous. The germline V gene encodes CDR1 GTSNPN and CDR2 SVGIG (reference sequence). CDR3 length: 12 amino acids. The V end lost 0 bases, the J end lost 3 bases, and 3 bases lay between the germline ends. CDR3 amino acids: CAWSVPNQPQHF. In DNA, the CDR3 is TGTGCCTGGAGTGTACCCAATCAGCCCCAGCATTTT. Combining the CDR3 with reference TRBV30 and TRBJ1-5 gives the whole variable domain SQTIHQWPATLVQPVGSPLSLECTVEGTSNPNLYWYRQAAGRGLQLLFYSVGIGQISSEVPQNLSASRPQDRQFILSSKKLLLSDSGFYLCAWSVPNQPQHFGDGTRLSIL.

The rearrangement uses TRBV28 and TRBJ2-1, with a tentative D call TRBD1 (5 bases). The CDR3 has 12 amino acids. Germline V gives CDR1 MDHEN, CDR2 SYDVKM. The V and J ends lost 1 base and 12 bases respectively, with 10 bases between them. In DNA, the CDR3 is TGTGCCAGCAGTTTATACCAGGGTGGGCAGTTCTTC. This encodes CASSLYQGGQFF.

This CDR3 is CSVGRNTEAFF. Here the CDR3 DNA reads TGCAGCGTTGGGAGGAACACTGAAGCTTTCTTT. The V call is TRBV29-1, the J call TRBJ1-1; D unresolved. With 4 bases removed from V and 1 base from J, the gap between germline ends came to 4 bases. The CDR3 consists of 11 residues. Per the germline V gene, CDR1 is SQVTM and CDR2 is ANQGSEA.

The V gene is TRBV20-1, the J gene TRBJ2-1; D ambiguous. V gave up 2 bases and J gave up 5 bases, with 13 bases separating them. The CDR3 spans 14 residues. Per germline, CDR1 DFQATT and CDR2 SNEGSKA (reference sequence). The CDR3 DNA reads TGCAGTGCTAGACTCCCGCTTCCTCACAATGAGCAGTTCTTC. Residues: CSARLPLPHNEQFF.

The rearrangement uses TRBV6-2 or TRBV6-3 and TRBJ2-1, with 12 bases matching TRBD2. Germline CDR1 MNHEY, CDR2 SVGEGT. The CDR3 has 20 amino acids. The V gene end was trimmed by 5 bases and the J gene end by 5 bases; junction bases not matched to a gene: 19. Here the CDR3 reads CASSEDFGGLAGGLDNEQFF. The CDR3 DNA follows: TGTGCCAGCAGTGAAGACTTCGGCGGGCTAGCGGGAGGGCTTGACAATGAGCAGTTCTTC.

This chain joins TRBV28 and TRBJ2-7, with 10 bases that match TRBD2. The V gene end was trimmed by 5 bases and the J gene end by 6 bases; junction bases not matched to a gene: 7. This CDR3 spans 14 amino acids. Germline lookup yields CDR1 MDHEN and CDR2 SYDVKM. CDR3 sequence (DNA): TGTGCCAGCAGTCTTCTAGCGGGAGCTGCCGAGCAGTACTTC. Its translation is CASSLLAGAAEQYF. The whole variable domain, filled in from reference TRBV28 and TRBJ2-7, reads DVKVTQSSRYLVKRTGEKVFLECVQDMDHENMFWYRQDPGLGLRLIYFSYDVKMKEKGDIPEGYSVSREKKERFSLILESASTNQTSMYLCASSLLAGAAEQYFGPGTRLTVT.

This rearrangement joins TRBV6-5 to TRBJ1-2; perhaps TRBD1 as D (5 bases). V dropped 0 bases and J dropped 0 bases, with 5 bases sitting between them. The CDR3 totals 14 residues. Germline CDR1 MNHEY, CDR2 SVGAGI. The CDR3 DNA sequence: TGTGCCAGCAGTTACTCGACAGCTAACTATGGCTACACCTTC. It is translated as CASSYSTANYGYTF.